The next 13 T cell receptor beta chains were all read from a single sample in a study of cytomegalovirus exposure and HLA in healthy donors. PCR primers comprised 60 Vbeta and 13 Jbeta primers. This table comes from immunoSEQ multiplex PCR, and its TCRdb copy is limited to in-frame clones, with some not included. The table has over 150,000 clones, less than 90% seen once; the top ten hold about 0.4%. The sequencing input was PBMCs. Receptors were obtained from a boy aged 2 to 10 in good health and CMV-seronegative.

The chain has TRBV27 and TRBJ2-7; 7 bases line up with TRBD2. Trimming removed 2 bases from V and 4 bases from J; junction bases left unmatched: 2. Germline V lookup: CDR1 MNHEY, CDR2 SMNVEV (reference sequence). The CDR3 has 13 residues. The CDR3 bases are TGTGCCAGCAGTTTAGGACTAGGTTACGAGCAGTACTTC. Encoded protein: CASSLGLGYEQYF.

This chain links TRBV2 with TRBJ2-1, with a possible D match to TRBD2 (5 bases). The CDR3 runs 13 residues. CDR1 SNHLY and CDR2 FYNNEI come from the germline V gene. Trimming pared 8 bases from V and 1 base from J, leaving 9 bases between. CDR3 sequence (DNA): TGTGCCAGCCAGCGGCAGTCCTACAATGAGCAGTTCTTC. Amino acid sequence: CASQRQSYNEQFF.

On this clone: This sample also contains other DNA sequences that code for the same CDR3. The chain links TRBV28 to TRBJ2-7; 9 bases agree with TRBD1. The CDR3 has 12 residues. In germline, CDR1 is MDHEN, CDR2 SYDVKM. The junction had 0 bases not matched to a gene; V was cut back by 6 bases and J by 3 bases. The CDR3 protein is CASRTGGYEQYF. In nucleotides, the CDR3 is TGTGCCAGCAGGACAGGGGGCTACGAGCAGTACTTC.

In its sample, this clone was seen a few times. This chain links TRBV11-3 with TRBJ2-1, with 8 bases lining up with TRBD1. The CDR3 totals 15 residues. V was clipped by 5 bases and J by 7 bases; unmatched bases: 10. CDR1 SGHNT and CDR2 YENEEA come from the germline V gene. The CDR3 protein is CASSPLTGQVNEQFF. Written as DNA, the CDR3 is TGTGCCAGCAGCCCCCTGACGGGACAGGTTAATGAGCAGTTCTTC.

The rearrangement joins TRBV2 to TRBJ2-7, with 14 bases matching TRBD2. The CDR3 contains 18 residues. V lost 9 bases to trimming and J lost 0 bases; unmatched junction nucleotides: 13. CDR1 is SNHLY, CDR2 FYNNEI, per germline. Written as DNA, the CDR3 is TGTGCCAGAATCAGGGTATCCGGGACTAGCGGGGGCTCCTACGAGCAGTACTTC. Translated, it gives CARIRVSGTSGGSYEQYF.

CDR3 amino acids: CASSRDRENQPQHF. CDR3 DNA sequence: TGTGCCAGCAGCCGTGACAGGGAAAATCAGCCCCAGCATTTT. The J gene is TRBJ1-5, the V gene TRBV2, with 7 bases aligning to TRBD1. V was pared by 6 bases and J by 4 bases, with 6 bases of the junction left unmatched. Germline CDR1 SNHLY, CDR2 FYNNEI. The CDR3 covers 14 residues.

The chain uses TRBV11-2 and TRBJ1-1, with 7 bases matching TRBD1. The CDR3 length is 14 residues. Germline loops: CDR1 SGHAT, CDR2 FQNNGV. Trimming removed 5 bases from V and 4 bases from J; junction bases left unmatched: 7. The CDR3 loop reads CASSPVQGSTEAFF. The CDR3 DNA is TGTGCCAGCAGCCCAGTACAGGGGAGCACTGAAGCTTTCTTT.

The rearrangement joins TRBV27 to TRBJ2-7; the match to TRBD1 covers 9 bases. The CDR3 loop spans 14 amino acids. Germline assignment: CDR1 MNHEY and CDR2 SMNVEV (reference sequence). V lost 3 bases and J lost 6; bases outside the gene matches: 6. In nucleotides, the CDR3 is TGTGCCAGCAGTTTTGGGACAGGGTATGCCGAGCAGTACTTC. Its translation: CASSFGTGYAEQYF.

This clone appeared a few times. The chain links TRBV10-3 to TRBJ2-7; D not resolved. Trimming pared 2 bases from V and 3 bases from J, leaving 5 bases between. The germline V gene encodes CDR1 ENHRY and CDR2 SYGVKD. The CDR3 is 12 amino acids. The CDR3 protein is CAISEQDYEQYF. The DNA of the CDR3 is TGTGCCATCAGTGAGCAGGACTACGAGCAGTACTTC.

The chain uses TRBV30 and TRBJ2-5, with TRBD1 matching over 8 bases. The J call may be in error: the DNA end matches TRBJ2-7 better. Per germline, CDR1 GTSNPN and CDR2 SVGIG (reference sequence). CDR3 length equals 18 residues. CDR3: CAWTRDRFILRGDYEQYF. CDR3 DNA: TGTGCCTGGACCCGGGACAGGTTCATACTTAGGGGAGATTACGAGCAGTACTTC.

The chain has TRBV4-1 and TRBJ2-7; tentative D call: TRBD2 (5 bases). V was clipped by 4 bases and J by 4 bases, with 17 bases between them. This CDR3 has 15 residues. Germline lookup yields CDR1 MGHRA and CDR2 YSYEKL. The CDR3 protein is CASSLRIRGSYEQYF. The CDR3 DNA reads TGCGCCAGCAGCCTAAGAATACGAGGGAGTTACGAGCAGTACTTC.

This chain links TRBV9 with TRBJ2-7; D remains ambiguous. Germline V gene sequence: CDR1 SGDLS, CDR2 YYNGEE. The CDR3 is 13 residues long. The V gene lost 0 bases and the J gene lost 0 bases, with 4 bases spanning the gap. The CDR3 DNA is TGTGCCAGCAGCGTAGGCGGCTCCTACGAGCAGTACTTC. Its translation: CASSVGGSYEQYF.

The chain couples TRBV6-5 to TRBJ2-5; D perhaps matches TRBD1 (6 bases). V was trimmed by 5 bases and J by 4 bases, leaving 17 bases between them. CDR1 and CDR2 (germline): MNHEY, SVGAGI. CDR3 size: 15 residues. The CDR3 here is CASSILPGGGETQYF. In nucleotides, the CDR3 is TGTGCCAGCAGTATACTCCCTGGGGGCGGAGAGACCCAGTACTTC.